A single sample gave rise to the 2 T cell receptor beta chains below, sequenced in a study of beta chain features in type 1 diabetes. Study conclusions and caveats: When Type 1 diabetes patients were examined, their TCRB CDR3s proved moderately but significantly shorter in all four CD4+ subsets.

No antigen has been assigned to these receptors. Every isolated RNA sample was fully reverse transcribed, so sequencing captured expressed TCRB transcripts. Profiled with immunoSEQ multiplex PCR; TCRdb holds only in-frame clones, not every one. The repertoire holds 600,000 or so clones, with 9.5% to 15% as singletons. Sequenced material: naive CD4+ T cells from blood. The receptors come from a young man with type 1 diabetes.

This clone has only a few counts. CDR3 bases: TGTGCCAGCAGCCTCCTCCGGGAAAGTTCAACTAATGAAAAACTGTTTTTT. Its protein is CASSLLRESSTNEKLFF. V and J are TRBV5-4 and TRBJ1-4; D is ambiguous. The length of the CDR3 is 17 residues. The germline gives CDR1 SGHNT, CDR2 YYREEE (reference sequence). The V end was cut by 4 bases, the J end by 0 bases, with 16 bases between.

The chain is built from TRBV5-4 and TRBJ2-2; the D gene is possibly TRBD1 (6 bases). CDR1 is SGHNT and CDR2 is YYREEE in the germline V gene (reference sequence). V shed 3 bases and J shed 2 bases, with 11 bases lying between them. The CDR3 consists of 15 residues. The CDR3, as DNA: TGTGCCAGCAGCTCCAGGGGATCTAACACCGGGGAGCTGTTTTTT. Translating it yields CASSSRGSNTGELFF.